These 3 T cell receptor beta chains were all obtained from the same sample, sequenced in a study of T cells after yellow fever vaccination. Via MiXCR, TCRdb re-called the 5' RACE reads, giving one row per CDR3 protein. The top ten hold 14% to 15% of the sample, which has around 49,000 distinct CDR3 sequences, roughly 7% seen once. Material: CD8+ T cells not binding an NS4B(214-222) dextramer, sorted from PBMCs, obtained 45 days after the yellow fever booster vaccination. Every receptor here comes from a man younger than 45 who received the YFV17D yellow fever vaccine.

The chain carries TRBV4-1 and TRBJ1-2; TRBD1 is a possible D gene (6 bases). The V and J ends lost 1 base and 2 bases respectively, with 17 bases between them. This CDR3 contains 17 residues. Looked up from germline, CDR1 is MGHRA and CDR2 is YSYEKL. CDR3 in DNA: TGCGCCAGCAGCCAAGTTTTGGGGGGGGCCCAGAACTATGGCTACACCTTC. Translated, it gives CASSQVLGGAQNYGYTF.

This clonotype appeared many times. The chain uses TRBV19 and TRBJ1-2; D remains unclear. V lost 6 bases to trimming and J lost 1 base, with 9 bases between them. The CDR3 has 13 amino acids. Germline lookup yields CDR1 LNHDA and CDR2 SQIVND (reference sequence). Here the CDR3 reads CASSPSGNYGYTF. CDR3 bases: TGTGCCAGTAGCCCGTCCGGTAACTATGGCTACACCTTC.

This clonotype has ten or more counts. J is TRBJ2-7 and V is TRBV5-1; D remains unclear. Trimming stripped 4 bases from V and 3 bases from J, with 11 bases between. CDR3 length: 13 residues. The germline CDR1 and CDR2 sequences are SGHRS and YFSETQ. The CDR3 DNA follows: TGCGCCAGCAGCGGCCCTGAGAGCTACGAGCAGTACTTC. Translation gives CASSGPESYEQYF.